This section outlines one TCR beta chain sequence together with its context. What antigen it recognizes has not been identified. Nothing much larger sits one base from this clone, and base qualities are not available. TCR CDR3 regions were amplified from genomic DNA by multiplex PCR using the deep immunoSEQ assay. For each cell subset, the extracted genomic DNA was distributed evenly across all wells of several immunoSEQ 96-well plates, and each plate served as one replicate. For sorted subsets, 150 to 250 ng genomic DNA, equal to 30,000 to 35,000 T cell genomes, was loaded into each replicate PCR. The purified libraries were quantified using a Qubit 3.0 fluorometer, sized with a Bioanalyzer 2100, and then quantified again using the KAPA Library Quantification kit. Every immunoSEQ 96-well plate was sequenced on a separate single-read 150-cycle Illumina NextSeq 550 flow cell. In the original analysis: Because the immunoSEQ output held only junctional sequences and lacked quality scores, the filtering could not match the filtering applied to full-length reads. Sequences were annotated with PyIR, a Python wrapper for IgBLAST v1.9, and V/J genes and CDR3 were assigned using IMGT germline references. Reads with weak V/J assignments (E-value above 1e-6), missing CDR3, stop codons, out-of-frame junctions, or ambiguous translated residues were removed. V3J clonotypes were defined as sequences sharing an identical inferred V gene, J gene, and CDR3 amino acid sequence. To compute the percentage overlap between repertoires, the number of shared unique clonotypes was divided by the size of the smaller repertoire. Repertoire richness was assessed with RTK rarefaction, the Chao1 estimator, and Recon v2.1 estimates of unobserved clonotypes. Generation probabilities were computed with OLGA for all TCRbeta clonotypes obtained by the gDNA method from four donors. Here the immuneACCESS table is served through TCRdb, limited to in-frame sequences with V and J called. Missing clones are a known gap in these copies; in checked studies unresolved V genes cover under half, and the rest lacks a known reason. The V and J calls and clone size were taken over from that table, and D and trimming were inferred from the DNA. Within this sample are about 2 million clones, with roughly 96% of them counted one time only. Of the sample, 0.13% falls within the top ten clones.

The entry originates in a study of shared clonotypes between healthy human individuals (dated by TCRdb to the early 2020s). The study in broad terms: The cohort comprised two women and a few men aged 18 to 49 years. For each donor, three plates each were used for CD4 naive and CD4 memory, two plates were used for CD8 naive, and one plate was used for CD8 memory. To estimate repertoire size and how much clonotype sharing occurs between individuals, the study deeply sequenced the blood TCR repertoires of about five healthy adults. Different laboratories and diverse techniques were used to prepare libraries and sequence TCR repertoires, to increase sequencing depth and limit assay-specific biases. Per donor, leukapheresis produced somewhere between about 0.9 and 9 billion PBMCs.

What the study reported, not specific to this receptor: Sampling was limited to blood, and TCR repertoires in tissue likely differ from TCR repertoires in blood. Pairwise subsampling led to the expectation that sequencing depth would affect the degree of clonotype sharing among donors. Rarefaction of sorted-subset datasets indicated incomplete sequencing despite the large sequencing depth. Higher generation probabilities were observed for clonotypes shared by all four sorted-subset donors than for non-shared clonotypes. Larger estimated clonotype richness was generally found for naive subsets than for memory subsets. Roughly 5.2% of naive CD4, roughly 3.5% of naive CD8, approximately 2.2% of memory CD4, and around 0.42% of memory CD8 clonotypes were shared across a few donors. The genetic and exposure-history diversity represented was limited by the small number of donors.

Donors were healthy HIV-negative adults with no recently reported acute infections or vaccinations. All donors were Caucasian adults living in Nashville, Tennessee, USA. CD4+ T cells were enriched by magnetic negative selection, after which naive cells were positively selected on CD45RA and the negative fraction was taken as the memory subset. Blood was obtained by leukapheresis, after which PBMCs were separated by Ficoll-Histopaque density gradient centrifugation and cryopreserved in liquid nitrogen vapor phase. Purity and quantity of every magnetically sorted T cell population were checked by analytical flow cytometry. Genomic DNA was isolated from every sorted fraction and measured by UV absorbance on a Nanodrop 2000c. Sequenced sample: naive CD4+ T cells sorted from blood. The cell subset or site label, read with the paper, signifies: CD45RA+ positively selected. This receptor was identified in a man in his late teens or twenties in good health.

The CDR3 is CASSGDRGQGGELFF. The DNA reads TGTGCCAGCAGCGGGGACAGGGGGCAGGGCGGGGAGCTGTTTTTT. The chain couples TRBV5-4 to TRBJ2-2, and 12 junction bases match TRBD1. The germline V gene (reference sequence) sets CDR1 to SGHNT and CDR2 to YYREEE. The CDR3, from cysteine to phenylalanine, totals 15 residues. Of the read, only the CDR3 DNA is kept; its 45 bases are in frame from base 1. V ends up 4 bases short and J 7 bases short, with an unmatched junction base count of 5.